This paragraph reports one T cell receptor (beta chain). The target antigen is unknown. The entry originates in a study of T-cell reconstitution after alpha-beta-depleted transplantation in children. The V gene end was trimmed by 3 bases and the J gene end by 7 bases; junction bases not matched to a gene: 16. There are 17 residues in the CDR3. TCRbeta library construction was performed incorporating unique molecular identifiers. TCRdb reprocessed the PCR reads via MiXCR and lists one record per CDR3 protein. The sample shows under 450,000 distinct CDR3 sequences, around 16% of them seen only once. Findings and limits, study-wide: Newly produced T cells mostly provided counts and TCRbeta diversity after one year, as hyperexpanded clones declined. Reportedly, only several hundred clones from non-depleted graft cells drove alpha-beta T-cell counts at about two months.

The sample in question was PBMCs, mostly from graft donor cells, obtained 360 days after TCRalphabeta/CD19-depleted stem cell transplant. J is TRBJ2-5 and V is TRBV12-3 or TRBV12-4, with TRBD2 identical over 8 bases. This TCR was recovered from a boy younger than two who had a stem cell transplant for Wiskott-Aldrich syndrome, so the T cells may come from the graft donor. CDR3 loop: CASSFGLAGGRAGTQYF. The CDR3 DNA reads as TGTGCCAGCAGTTTCGGTTTGGCGGGAGGCCGCGCGGGGACCCAGTACTTC.